This TCR beta chain was observed in a study of blood T cell repertoires in COVID-19. The germline V gene has CDR1 SGDLS and CDR2 YYNGEE. Trimming shortened V by 4 bases and J by 4 bases, and 15 bases separated the two germline ends. CDR3 length: 15 residues. This clone was observed a few times. The method was immunoSEQ multiplex PCR; TCRdb's version includes in-frame clones alone and lacks a portion of them. Of 150,000 to 200,000 clones in the sample, roughly four fifths were seen once. This chain links TRBV9 with TRBJ1-5; D might be TRBD1 (5 bases). The source is a middle-aged man who had recovered from COVID-19. Sample: PBMCs or T cells enriched from blood (not recorded which). The CDR3 DNA follows: TGTGCCAGCAGCCTAGCGGACATGCTGAATCAGCCCCAGCATTTT. As protein: CASSLADMLNQPQHF.